This T cell receptor (beta chain) came from a study of T cells in Graves' hyperthyroidism and ophthalmopathy. Study-wide results and limits: The model anticipated ophthalmopathy a median approximately 6.7 months pre-onset. Most thyroid clonotypes that were expanded above 0.001 also turned up in blood.

Amplification targeted TCR beta CDR3 regions from RNA transcripts. The HTBI primer set was used in a first-round RT-PCR of the TCR CDR3. TCRdb reanalysed the multiplex PCR reads using MiXCR and keeps one entry per CDR3 protein. The table shows over 700,000 distinct CDR3 sequences, with under 20% occurring only once. CDR3 size: 14 residues. Germline-derived CDR1 and CDR2 are SGHAT and FQNNGV. This clonotype was observed once. The antigen remains unidentified. This may arise from a read error, as a much more abundant clone is one base away. For the diagnoses, clinical symptoms, serum thyroxine and TRAb, thyroid ultrasound and orbital computed tomography were used. Blood was sampled at initial diagnosis of hyperthyroidism, prior to onset of any ophthalmopathy symptoms.

This TCR was recovered from a woman aged 45 to 65 with Graves' hyperthyroidism that later progressed to Graves' ophthalmopathy. Sequenced input: blood. The rearrangement links TRBV11-2 to TRBJ1-2; D remains unclear. The CDR3 sequence is CASSLGPANYGCTF. The DNA for the CDR3 is TGTGCCAGCAGCTTAGGGCCAGCTAACTATGGCTGCACCTTC.